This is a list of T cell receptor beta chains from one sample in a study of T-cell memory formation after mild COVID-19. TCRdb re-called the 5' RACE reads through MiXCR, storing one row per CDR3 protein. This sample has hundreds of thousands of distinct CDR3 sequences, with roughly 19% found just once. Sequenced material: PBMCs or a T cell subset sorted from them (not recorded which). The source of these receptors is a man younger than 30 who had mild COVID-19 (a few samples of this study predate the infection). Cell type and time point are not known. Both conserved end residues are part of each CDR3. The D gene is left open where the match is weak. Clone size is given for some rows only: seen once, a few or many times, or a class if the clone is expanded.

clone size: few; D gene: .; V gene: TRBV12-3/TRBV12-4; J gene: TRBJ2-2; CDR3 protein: CASSFIRVREVGELFF; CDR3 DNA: TGTGCCAGCAGTTTTATTCGTGTCAGGGAAGTCGGGGAGCTGTTTTTT
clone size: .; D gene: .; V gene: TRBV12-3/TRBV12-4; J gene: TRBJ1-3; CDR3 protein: CASSIARLSGNTIYF; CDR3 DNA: TGTGCCAGCAGTATAGCCCGGCTTTCTGGAAACACCATATATTTT
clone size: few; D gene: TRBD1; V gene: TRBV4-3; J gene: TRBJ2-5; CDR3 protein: CASSQDFRGQETQYF; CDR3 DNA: TGCGCCAGCAGCCAAGATTTCAGGGGGCAAGAGACCCAGTACTTC
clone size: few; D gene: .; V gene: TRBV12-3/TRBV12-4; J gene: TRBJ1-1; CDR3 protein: CASISLGRGGGTEAFF; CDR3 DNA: TGTGCCAGCATTTCTCTTGGCAGGGGCGGGGGGACTGAAGCTTTCTTT
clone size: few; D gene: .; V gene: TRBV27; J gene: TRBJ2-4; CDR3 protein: CASSLGGQGYTRDIQYF; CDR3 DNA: TGTGCCAGCAGTTTAGGAGGTCAGGGGTATACCCGGGACATTCAGTACTTC
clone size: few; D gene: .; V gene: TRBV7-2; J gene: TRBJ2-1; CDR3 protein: CASSLTPPREWGEQFF; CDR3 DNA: TGTGCCAGCAGCTTAACCCCCCCCAGGGAATGGGGTGAGCAGTTCTTC
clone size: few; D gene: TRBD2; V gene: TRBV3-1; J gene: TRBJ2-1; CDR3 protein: CASSPAWYRGGDNEQFF; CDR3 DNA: TGTGCCAGCAGCCCCGCGTGGTATCGCGGGGGTGACAATGAGCAGTTCTTC
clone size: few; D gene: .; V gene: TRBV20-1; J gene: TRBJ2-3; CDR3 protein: CSLPDRFTTDTQYF; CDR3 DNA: TGCAGTCTCCCCGACAGATTCACCACAGATACGCAGTATTTT
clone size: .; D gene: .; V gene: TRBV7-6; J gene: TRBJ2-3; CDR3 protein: CASSLGLGVTSTDTQYF; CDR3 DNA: TGTGCCAGCAGCTTAGGTCTCGGAGTCACTAGCACAGATACGCAGTATTTT
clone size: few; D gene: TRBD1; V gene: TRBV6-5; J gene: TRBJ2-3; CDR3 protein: CASSTGDGDTQYF; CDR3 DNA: TGTGCCTCCTCGACAGGGGACGGAGATACGCAGTATTTT
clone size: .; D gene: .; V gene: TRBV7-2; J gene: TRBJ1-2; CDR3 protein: CASSSETAANYGYTF; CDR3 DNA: TGTGCCAGCAGCTCAGAGACCGCAGCTAACTATGGCTACACCTTC
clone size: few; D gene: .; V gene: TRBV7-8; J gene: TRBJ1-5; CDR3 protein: CASSYTGDQPQHF; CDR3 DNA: TGTGCCAGCAGCTATACCGGGGATCAGCCCCAGCATTTT
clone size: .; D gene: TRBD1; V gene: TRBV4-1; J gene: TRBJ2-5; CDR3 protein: CASSEWTGPLETQYF; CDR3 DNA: TGCGCCAGCAGCGAATGGACAGGGCCGTTGGAGACCCAGTACTTC
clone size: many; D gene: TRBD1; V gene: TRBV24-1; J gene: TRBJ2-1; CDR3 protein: CATSDFRDRVGNEQFF; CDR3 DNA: TGTGCCACCAGTGACTTTCGGGACAGGGTCGGAAATGAGCAGTTCTTC
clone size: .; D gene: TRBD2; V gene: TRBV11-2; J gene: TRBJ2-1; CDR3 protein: CASSPTTSGHNEQFF; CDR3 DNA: TGTGCCAGCAGCCCAACGACTAGCGGGCACAATGAGCAGTTCTTC
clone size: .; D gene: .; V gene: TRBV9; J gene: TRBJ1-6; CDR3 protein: CASSEAQPPLHF; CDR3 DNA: TGTGCCAGCAGCGAAGCGCAACCACCCCTCCACTTT
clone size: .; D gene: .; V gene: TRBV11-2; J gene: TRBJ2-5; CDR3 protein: CASSLASPETQYF; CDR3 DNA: TGTGCCAGCAGCTTAGCTAGCCCGGAGACCCAGTACTTC
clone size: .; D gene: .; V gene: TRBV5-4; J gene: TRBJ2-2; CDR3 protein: CASSLGTTGAGELFF; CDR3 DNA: TGTGCCAGCAGCTTGGGGACAACCGGGGCCGGGGAGCTGTTTTTT
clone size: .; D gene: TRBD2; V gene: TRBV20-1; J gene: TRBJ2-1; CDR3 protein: CSAALPGLRYNEQFF; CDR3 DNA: TGCAGTGCTGCCCTACCGGGACTACGCTACAATGAGCAGTTCTTC
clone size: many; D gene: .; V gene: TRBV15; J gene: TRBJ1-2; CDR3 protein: CATSRAGFNYGYTF; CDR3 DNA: TGTGCCACCAGCAGAGCCGGCTTTAACTATGGCTACACCTTC
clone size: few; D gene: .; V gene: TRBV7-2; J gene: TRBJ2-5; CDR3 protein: CASSSRTLETQYF; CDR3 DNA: TGTGCCAGCAGCTCTAGGACGTTAGAGACCCAGTACTTC
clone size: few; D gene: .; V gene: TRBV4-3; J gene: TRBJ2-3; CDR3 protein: CASSQDVWERMDTQYF; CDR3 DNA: TGCGCCAGCAGCCAAGACGTTTGGGAACGGATGGATACGCAGTATTTT
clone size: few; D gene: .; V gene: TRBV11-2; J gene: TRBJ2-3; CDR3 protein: CASSLGPPRLLTLPDTQYF; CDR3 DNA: TGTGCCAGCAGCTTAGGCCCCCCTCGACTTTTGACCCTTCCGGATACGCAGTATTTT
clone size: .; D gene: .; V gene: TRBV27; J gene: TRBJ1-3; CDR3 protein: CASSLSFTGDTIYF; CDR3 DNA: TGTGCCAGCAGTTTATCGTTTACGGGGGACACCATATATTTT